The 24 T cell receptor beta chains in this list originate from one sample, sequenced in a study of T cell changes during pregnancy in multiple sclerosis. Sequenced by immunoSEQ multiplex PCR; TCRdb stores in-frame clones only, minus some. The data hold about 50,000 clones, with 92% observed a single time. Sequenced material: CD4+ T cells from peripheral blood mononuclear cells, taken after pregnancy. These receptors came from a female donor with multiple sclerosis, enrolled in a pregnancy study.

V and J are TRBV9 and TRBJ2-3; D is uncertain. V was shortened by 4 bases and J by 3 bases, with 3 bases between the two germline ends. CDR3 length: 11 residues. Germline values: CDR1 SGDLS, CDR2 YYNGEE. The CDR3 coding sequence is TGTGCCAGCAGCTCGACAGATACGCAGTATTTT. Its translation: CASSSTDTQYF.

In this sample, this clone turned up once. The rearrangement joins TRBV7-2 to TRBJ2-7; 7 positions agree with TRBD1. The CDR3 loop spans 14 amino acids. The junction had 7 bases not matched to a gene; V was cut back by 5 bases and J by 3 bases. Germline CDR1 SGHTA, CDR2 FQGNSA. The CDR3 DNA follows: TGTGCCAGCAGCGGGGACAGAGCAAACTACGAGCAGTACTTC. This gives the protein CASSGDRANYEQYF.

The chain joins TRBV5-1 to TRBJ2-3; D unclear. The CDR3 runs to 12 residues. V gave up 4 bases and J gave up 10 bases, with 13 bases separating them. Germline V lookup: CDR1 SGHRS, CDR2 YFSETQ. The CDR3 nucleotides read TGCGCCAGCAGCGTGGACCCCGGGTCGCAGTATTTT. Translated, it gives CASSVDPGSQYF.

This chain uses TRBV4-2 with TRBJ1-2; 7 bases map to TRBD1. J was trimmed by 3 bases and V by 2 bases; bases with no gene match: 6. The CDR3 length is 15 residues. Germline V CDR1 and CDR2: LGHNA, YNFKEQ. CDR3 bases: TGTGCCAGCAGCCAACAACCCACAGGGGACTATGGCTACACCTTC. Translating gives CASSQQPTGDYGYTF.

In DNA form, the CDR3 reads TGTGCCAGCGCGAATAGCGGAGATACGCAGTATTTT. Translation gives CASANSGDTQYF. The rearrangement links TRBV2 to TRBJ2-3, with D possibly being TRBD2 (6 bases). V was trimmed by 8 bases and J by 5 bases, leaving 11 bases between them. The V gene's germline CDR1 is SNHLY and CDR2 FYNNEI. This CDR3 has 12 residues.

This sequence joins TRBV5-1 and TRBJ2-7; 12 positions match TRBD2. Per the germline V gene, CDR1 is SGHRS and CDR2 is YFSETQ. CDR3 length equals 16 residues. The V gene end was trimmed by 3 bases and the J gene end by 6 bases; junction bases not matched to a gene: 10. The CDR3 nucleotides read TGCGCCAGCAGCTCTGGACAGCCTAGCGGGAGGGCCGAGCAGTACTTC. As protein: CASSSGQPSGRAEQYF.

The CDR3 sequence is CASSAAGYGYTF. CDR3 in DNA: TGTGCCAGTAGTGCAGCGGGGTATGGCTACACCTTC. The V gene is TRBV19, the J gene TRBJ1-2; D remains ambiguous. The V end lost 5 bases, the J end lost 5 bases, and 9 bases lay between the germline ends. The CDR3 consists of 12 residues. Germline V lookup: CDR1 LNHDA, CDR2 SQIVND (reference sequence).

The chain has TRBV18 and TRBJ1-5; D ambiguous. V was cut by 6 bases and J by 2 bases, with 11 bases left in between. The CDR3 contains 14 residues. Looked up from germline, CDR1 is KGHSH and CDR2 is LQKENI. In DNA form, the CDR3 reads TGTGCCAGCTCCCAGAAGGAGGGCAATCAGCCCCAGCATTTT. It codes for CASSQKEGNQPQHF.

The chain links TRBV2 to TRBJ2-7, with TRBD2 matching 8 bases. Germline CDR1 and CDR2: SNHLY and FYNNEI. The CDR3 extends over 13 amino acids. V shed 1 base and J 7 bases; nucleotides not matched to a gene: 3. CDR3 in DNA: TGTGCCAGCAGTGAAGAGCGGGGGCGGGAGCAGTACTTC. It codes for CASSEERGREQYF.

The genes are TRBV6-1 and TRBJ1-1; D is unclear. The germline CDR1 and CDR2 sequences are MNHNS and SASEGT. The CDR3 is 11 amino acids. The ends were cut back, 7 bases at V and 4 bases at J, with 7 bases in the middle. The CDR3 nucleotides are TGTGCCAGCACCTTTCGCACTGAAGCTTTCTTT. Translating it yields CASTFRTEAFF.

The chain has TRBV7-9 and TRBJ2-5; D is perhaps TRBD1 (5 bases). The CDR3 spans 13 residues. The germline gives CDR1 SEHNR, CDR2 FQNEAQ (reference sequence). Trimming took off 3 bases at V and 7 bases at J, with 12 bases between the two ends. CDR3 sequence reads: CASSLGQGVTQYF. The CDR3 DNA is TGTGCCAGCAGCTTGGGCCAGGGTGTGACCCAGTACTTC.

The rearrangement links TRBV6-5 to TRBJ1-5; 7 nucleotides agree with TRBD1. This CDR3 has 14 residues. V was clipped by 5 bases and J by 7 bases; unmatched bases: 8. The germline CDR1 and CDR2 sequences are MNHEY and SVGAGI. CDR3 loop: CASSPGTVGQPQHF. Here the CDR3 DNA reads TGTGCCAGCAGTCCAGGGACAGTGGGGCAGCCCCAGCATTTT.

The V call is TRBV19, the J call TRBJ1-4; no clear D gene. The CDR3 is made up of 14 amino acids. Trimming shortened V by 4 bases and J by 4 bases, and 10 bases separated the two germline ends. Per germline, CDR1 LNHDA and CDR2 SQIVND (reference sequence). In DNA form, the CDR3 reads TGTGCCAGTAGTAGGTACGGGGATAATGAAAAACTGTTTTTT. It codes for CASSRYGDNEKLFF.

CDR3 loop: CASTGYTEAFF. CDR3 bases: TGTGCCAGTACGGGGTACACTGAAGCTTTCTTT. The chain employs TRBV19 and TRBJ1-1; no clear D gene. Germline assignment: CDR1 LNHDA and CDR2 SQIVND (reference sequence). CDR3 size: 11 residues. The V end lost 7 bases, the J end lost 3 bases, and 6 bases lay between the germline ends.

The gene calls are TRBV7-2 and TRBJ1-2, with a weak D call TRBD1 (5 bases). The CDR3 has 13 residues. The germline gives CDR1 SGHTA, CDR2 FQGNSA. V gave up 4 bases and J gave up 4 bases, with 10 bases separating them. In DNA form, the CDR3 reads TGTGCCAGCAGCTCTACAGGTACCTATGGCTACACCTTC. Encoded protein: CASSSTGTYGYTF.

V and J are TRBV7-2 and TRBJ1-1, with no clear D. CDR1 is SGHTA, CDR2 FQGNSA, per germline. V lost 2 bases, J lost 6 bases, and 19 bases lay in between. The CDR3 totals 16 residues. This CDR3 reads CASSLNRAGLRSEAFF. The CDR3, as DNA: TGTGCCAGCAGCTTAAATCGGGCGGGCCTTCGATCTGAAGCTTTCTTT.

This clone was detected only once. V usage is TRBV18 and J usage is TRBJ2-6, with TRBD2 matching 12 bases. This CDR3 is built from 17 residues. V dropped 2 bases and J dropped 2; count of bases not matched to a gene: 1. Germline-derived CDR1 and CDR2 are KGHSH and LQKENI. This CDR3 reads CASSPGLAGPGANVLTF. In DNA form, the CDR3 reads TGTGCCAGCTCACCAGGACTAGCGGGACCTGGGGCCAACGTCCTGACTTTC.

A single count supports this clone. The V and J genes are TRBV5-1 and TRBJ1-1, with a weak D call TRBD1 (5 bases). V was clipped by 1 base and J by 6 bases, with 7 bases between them. The CDR3 is made up of 12 amino acids. The germline V gene has CDR1 SGHRS and CDR2 YFSETQ. CDR3 bases: TGCGCCAGCAGCTTGTGGGGGGCTGAAGCTTTCTTT. It yields the protein CASSLWGAEAFF.

In its sample, this clone was seen once. CDR3 nucleotide sequence: TGTGCCAGCAGCTTGGGACAGATCTATGGCTACACCTTC. Residues: CASSLGQIYGYTF. The chain uses TRBV7-2 and TRBJ1-2, with TRBD1 identical over 7 bases. The CDR3 is 13 amino acids. The V gene end was trimmed by 3 bases and the J gene end by 4 bases; junction bases not matched to a gene: 2. CDR1 SGHTA and CDR2 FQGNSA come from the germline V gene.

The rearrangement uses TRBV19 and TRBJ2-2; 8 bases are a match to TRBD2. Germline V gene data show CDR1 as LNHDA and CDR2 as SQIVND (reference sequence). There are 17 residues in the CDR3. The V and J ends lost 3 bases and 4 bases, in that order; junction bases with no gene match: 10. CDR3 amino acids: CASSILAGGLGTGELFF. The CDR3 DNA is TGTGCCAGTAGTATCCTCGCGGGGGGCCTCGGCACCGGGGAGCTGTTTTTT.

The chain has TRBV2 and TRBJ1-3, with D possibly being TRBD1 (6 bases). CDR3 length: 14 amino acids. Deletions cut 7 bases from V and 1 base from J, with 11 bases between. Germline V CDR1 and CDR2: SNHLY, FYNNEI. The CDR3 bases are TGTGCCAGCACAAGGGGACATTCTGGAAACACCATATATTTT. Amino acid sequence: CASTRGHSGNTIYF.

The chain recombines TRBV7-8 with TRBJ2-3; 8 bases match TRBD1. The CDR3 sequence is 16 residues long. The germline V gene encodes CDR1 SGHVS and CDR2 FQNEAQ. Unmatched junction bases numbered 7, after V lost 1 base and J lost 4 bases. For the CDR3, the DNA is TGTGCCAGCAGCTTAGTTGGCAGGGGGCGTGCAGATACGCAGTATTTT. The encoded protein is CASSLVGRGRADTQYF.

The CDR3 bases are TGTGCCAGCAGTTTCTCCGGGACACCAGTCGGGAATGAGCAGTTCTTC. Amino acid sequence: CASSFSGTPVGNEQFF. The chain employs TRBV27 and TRBJ2-1; possible D gene TRBD1, 6 bases. The ends were cut back, 3 bases at V and 7 bases at J, with 19 bases in the middle. Germline assignment: CDR1 MNHEY and CDR2 SMNVEV (reference sequence). The CDR3 loop spans 16 amino acids.

V is TRBV2 and J is TRBJ2-5; the match to TRBD2 covers 7 bases. Per germline, CDR1 SNHLY and CDR2 FYNNEI. The CDR3 loop spans 15 amino acids. The V gene end was trimmed by 2 bases and the J gene end by 1 base; junction bases not matched to a gene: 4. The CDR3 reads CASSEWLAAQETQYF. The CDR3 coding sequence is TGTGCCAGCAGTGAATGGCTAGCGGCCCAAGAGACCCAGTACTTC.